Listed below are T cell receptor beta chains from one sample, sequenced in a study of T cells in Graves' hyperthyroidism and ophthalmopathy. TCRdb independently ran MiXCR on the multiplex PCR reads; one entry per CDR3 protein. Of about 520,000 distinct CDR3 sequences in the sample, 24% were seen once. Sequencing used blood. The source of these receptors is a woman in her thirties with Graves' ophthalmopathy. Each CDR3 is given with its conserved first and last residue. A D gene is named only where the DNA matches it firmly. Clone size is not always given. Where it is, it says once, few, many or a class for expanded clones.

clone size,J gene,V gene,D gene,CDR3 protein,CDR3 DNA
many,TRBJ1-5,TRBV4-3,.,CASSQDIIGDQPQHF,TGCGCCAGCAGCCAAGATATCATTGGGGATCAGCCCCAGCATTTT
many,TRBJ1-5,TRBV27,.,CASSPDTTSNQPQHF,TGTGCCAGCAGTCCGGACACGACCTCCAATCAGCCCCAGCATTTT
many,TRBJ1-6,TRBV27,.,CASSLRSPLHF,TGTGCCAGCAGTTTGCGGTCACCCCTCCACTTT
.,TRBJ1-1,TRBV6-5,TRBD1,CASSYTSTGGANTEAFF,TGTGCCAGCAGTTACACATCAACAGGGGGCGCGAACACTGAAGCTTTCTTT
many,TRBJ1-2,TRBV12-3/TRBV12-4,.,CASSAGHNYGYTF,TGTGCCAGCAGCGCGGGACACAACTATGGCTACACCTTC
once,TRBJ2-7,TRBV27,TRBD1,CASREAGTGRSYEQYF,TGTGCCAGCAGAGAGGCCGGGACAGGGAGATCCTACGAGCAGTACTTC
many,TRBJ2-5,TRBV12-3/TRBV12-4,TRBD1,CASSRQGGRQETQYF,TGTGCCAGCAGCCGACAGGGTGGTCGCCAAGAGACCCAGTACTTC
many,TRBJ1-1,TRBV10-3,.,CAISGAVNTEAFF,TGTGCCATCAGCGGTGCAGTGAACACTGAAGCTTTCTTT
.,TRBJ1-1,TRBV6-1,TRBD1,CASSPDRVSNTEAFF,TGTGCCAGCAGTCCAGACAGGGTATCGAACACTGAAGCTTTCTTT
many,TRBJ2-7,TRBV2,.,CASSQGGLPYEQYF,TGTGCCAGCAGCCAAGGAGGACTACCCTACGAGCAGTACTTC
.,TRBJ2-5,TRBV6-1,TRBD1,CASRGSAGGAWGETQYF,TGTGCCAGCAGGGGGTCCGCAGGGGGCGCCTGGGGAGAGACCCAGTACTTC
many,TRBJ2-5,TRBV28,.,CASSFRIQGNQETQYF,TGTGCCAGCAGTTTCCGAATTCAGGGGAACCAAGAGACCCAGTACTTC
many,TRBJ1-5,TRBV20-1,.,CSARGVGVNQPQHF,TGCAGTGCTCGGGGAGTAGGGGTTAATCAGCCCCAGCATTTT
many,TRBJ2-3,TRBV20-1,.,CSAREGVKGTDTQYF,TGCAGTGCTAGAGAGGGAGTAAAGGGAACAGATACGCAGTATTTT
few,TRBJ2-5,TRBV18,TRBD2,CASSPTSGQETKYF,TGTGCCAGCTCACCAACTAGCGGGCAAGAGACCAAGTACTTC
few,TRBJ2-3,TRBV14,.,CASSQDPGVDTQYF,TGTGCCAGCAGCCAAGACCCAGGGGTGGATACGCAGTATTTT
many,TRBJ1-3,TRBV12-3/TRBV12-4,TRBD1,CASSTSQGAPGNTIYF,TGTGCCAGCAGTACTTCACAGGGGGCGCCTGGAAACACCATATATTTT
.,TRBJ2-5,TRBV6-1,.,CAGSGLGGEGTQYF,TGTGCCGGCAGTGGCTTGGGGGGCGAGGGAACCCAGTACTTC
many,TRBJ2-5,TRBV6-5,TRBD2,CASSYYAGGETQYF,TGTGCCAGCAGTTACTACGCGGGAGGAGAGACCCAGTACTTC
.,TRBJ2-7,TRBV6-1,.,CASSEEALSNQAW,TGTGCCAGCAGTGAAGAGGCCCTTTCGAACCAAGCTTGG
.,TRBJ2-5,TRBV19,.,CASADVRETQYF,TGTGCCAGCGCCGATGTACGAGAGACCCAGTACTTC
few,TRBJ1-1,TRBV27,TRBD1,CANSSRGQGIGMNTEAFF,TGTGCCAACAGTTCCCGGGGACAGGGGATTGGGATGAACACTGAAGCTTTCTTT
.,TRBJ2-6,TRBV4-3,.,CASSLFNSGGGANVLTF,TGCGCCAGCAGCCTGTTTAACAGCGGTGGAGGGGCCAACGTCCTGACTTTC
.,TRBJ2-2,TRBV5-1,TRBD1,CASSQGQGIGELFF,TGCGCCAGCAGCCAAGGACAGGGGATCGGGGAGCTGTTTTTT
many,TRBJ1-2,TRBV7-9,TRBD1,CASSSGQENYGYTF,TGTGCCAGCAGCTCGGGACAGGAGAACTATGGCTACACCTTC
many,TRBJ1-2,TRBV6-5,.,CASSYSNFQEGGYTF,TGTGCCAGCAGTTACTCCAACTTCCAGGAGGGTGGCTACACCTTC
few,TRBJ2-7,TRBV28,TRBD1,CASSPLGQGYEQYF,TGTGCCAGCAGCCCCTTGGGACAGGGCTACGAGCAGTACTTC
.,TRBJ2-6,TRBV15,.,CATSRAQTVSGADVLTF,TGTGCCACCAGCAGAGCACAGACAGTCTCTGGGGCCGACGTCCTGACTTTC
few,TRBJ1-5,TRBV5-1,TRBD1,CASSPGTADQPQHF,TGCGCCAGCAGCCCCGGGACAGCAGATCAGCCCCAGCATTTT